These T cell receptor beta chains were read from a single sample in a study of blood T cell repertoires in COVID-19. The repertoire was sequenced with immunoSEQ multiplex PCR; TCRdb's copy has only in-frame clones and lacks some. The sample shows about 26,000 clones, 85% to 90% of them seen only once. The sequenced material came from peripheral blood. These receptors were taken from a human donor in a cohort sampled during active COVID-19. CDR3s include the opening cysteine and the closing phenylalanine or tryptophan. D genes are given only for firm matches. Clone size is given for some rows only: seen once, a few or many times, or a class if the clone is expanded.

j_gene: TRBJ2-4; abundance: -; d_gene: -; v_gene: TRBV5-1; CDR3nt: TGCGCCAGCAGTCTGGCCTGGGGGGAGAAAAACATTCAGTACTTC; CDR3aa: CASSLAWGEKNIQYF
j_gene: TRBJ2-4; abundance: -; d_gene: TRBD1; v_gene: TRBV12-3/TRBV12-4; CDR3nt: TGTGCCAGCAGTTCCGGGACAGGGGACATTCAGTACTTC; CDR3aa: CASSSGTGDIQYF
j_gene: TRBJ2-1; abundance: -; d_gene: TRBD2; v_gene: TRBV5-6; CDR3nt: TGTGCCAGCAGCGGCGGACTAGCGGGAGGGTGGGAGCAGTTCTTC; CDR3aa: CASSGGLAGGWEQFF
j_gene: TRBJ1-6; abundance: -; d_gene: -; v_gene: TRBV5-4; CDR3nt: TGTGCCAGCAGCTTGGAAGGGACGGGGGTCATTTCACCCCTCCACTTT; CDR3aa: CASSLEGTGVISPLHF
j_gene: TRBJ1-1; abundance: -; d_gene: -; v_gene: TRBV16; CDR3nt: TGTGCCAGCAGCCAAGACGGCAGGGCTGAAGCTTTCTTT; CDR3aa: CASSQDGRAEAFF
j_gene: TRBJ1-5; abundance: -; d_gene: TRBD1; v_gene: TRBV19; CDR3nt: TGTGCCGCAGGGACAGGGCCTCCCATGGGCAATCAGCCCCAGCATTTT; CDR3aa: CAAGTGPPMGNQPQHF
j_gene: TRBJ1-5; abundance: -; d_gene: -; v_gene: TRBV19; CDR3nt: TGTGCCAGTAGTCCTACAGGGTTCAGCAATCAGCCCCAGCATTTT; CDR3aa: CASSPTGFSNQPQHF
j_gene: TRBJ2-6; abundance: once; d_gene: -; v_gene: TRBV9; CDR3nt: TGTGCCAGCAGCGAAGGGGGACTAAGCTCTGGGGCCAACGTCCTGACTTTC; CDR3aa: CASSEGGLSSGANVLTF
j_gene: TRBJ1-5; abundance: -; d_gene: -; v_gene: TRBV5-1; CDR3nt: TGCGCCAGCAGCACGGGACAAGCAAATCAGCCCCAGCATTTT; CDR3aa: CASSTGQANQPQHF
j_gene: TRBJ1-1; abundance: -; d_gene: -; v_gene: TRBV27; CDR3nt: TGTGCCAGCAGTTTATCGCAGGGACTCACTGAAGCTTTCTTT; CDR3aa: CASSLSQGLTEAFF
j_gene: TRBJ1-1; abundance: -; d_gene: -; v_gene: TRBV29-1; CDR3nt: TGCAGCGTTGAAGAGGCGGGCGGGGGCACTGAAGCTTTCTTT; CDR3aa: CSVEEAGGGTEAFF
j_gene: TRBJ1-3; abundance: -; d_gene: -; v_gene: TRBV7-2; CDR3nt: TGTGCCAGCAGCTTAGCGCTGGGCCTCTCTGGAAACACCATATATTTT; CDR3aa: CASSLALGLSGNTIYF
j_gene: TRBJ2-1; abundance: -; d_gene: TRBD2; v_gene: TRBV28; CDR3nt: TGTGCCAGCAGCCTAGGTGCGGGAGGGGGATACAATGAGCAGTTCTTC; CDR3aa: CASSLGAGGGYNEQFF
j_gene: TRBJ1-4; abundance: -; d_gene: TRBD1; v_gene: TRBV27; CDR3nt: TGTGCCAGCAAGACAGGGGGCATCACTAATGAAAAACTGTTTTTT; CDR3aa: CASKTGGITNEKLFF
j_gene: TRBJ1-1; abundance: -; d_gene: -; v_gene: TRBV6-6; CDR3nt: TGTGCCAGCAGGCGTAACAGGAAATCGAACACTGAAGCTTTCTTT; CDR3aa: CASRRNRKSNTEAFF
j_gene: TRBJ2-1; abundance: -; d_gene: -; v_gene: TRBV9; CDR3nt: TGTGCCAGCAGCCCACGACCAACGGGAGTAAACAATGAGCAGTTCTTC; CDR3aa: CASSPRPTGVNNEQFF
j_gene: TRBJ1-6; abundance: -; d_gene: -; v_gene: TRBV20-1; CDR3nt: TGCAGTGCTAGTCAAGAGGATAAAAATTTCAATTCACCCCTCCACTTT; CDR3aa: CSASQEDKNFNSPLHF
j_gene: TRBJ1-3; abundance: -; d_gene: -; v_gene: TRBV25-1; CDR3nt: TGTGCCAGCTCTGCCGCGTCCGGAAACACCATATATTTT; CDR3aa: CASSAASGNTIYF
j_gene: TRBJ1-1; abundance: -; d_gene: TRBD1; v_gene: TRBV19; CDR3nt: TGTGCCAGTAGTCCGACCTACAGGGGGCGAAACACTGAAGCTTTCTTT; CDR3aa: CASSPTYRGRNTEAFF
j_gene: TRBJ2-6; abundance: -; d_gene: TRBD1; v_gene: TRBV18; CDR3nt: TGTGCCAGCTCACCACTCCCGGAACAGGGGAGCTCTGGGGCCAACGTCCTGACTTTC; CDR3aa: CASSPLPEQGSSGANVLTF
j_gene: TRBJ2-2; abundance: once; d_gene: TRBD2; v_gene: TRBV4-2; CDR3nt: TGTGCCAGCAGCCAAGAGCTAGCGGGGGGGCCTTCCGGGGAGCTGTTTTTT; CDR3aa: CASSQELAGGPSGELFF
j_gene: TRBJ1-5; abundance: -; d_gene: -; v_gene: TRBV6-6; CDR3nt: TGTGCCAGCAGTTATTCTCAACCTGAGCAGCCCCAGCATTTT; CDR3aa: CASSYSQPEQPQHF
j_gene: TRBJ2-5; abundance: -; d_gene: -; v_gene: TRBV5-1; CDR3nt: TGCGCCAGCAGCTTTTCCGGCAGGAAAGAGACCCAGTACTTC; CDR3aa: CASSFSGRKETQYF
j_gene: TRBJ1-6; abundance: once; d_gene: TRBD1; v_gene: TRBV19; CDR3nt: TGTGCCAGTAGTACTGATTCGACAGGGTACTCACCCCTCCACTTT; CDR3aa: CASSTDSTGYSPLHF
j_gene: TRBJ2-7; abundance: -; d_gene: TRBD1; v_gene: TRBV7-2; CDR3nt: TGTGCCAGCAGCCCACGGGGAGACAGGGGTAGCGAGCAGTACTTC; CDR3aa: CASSPRGDRGSEQYF
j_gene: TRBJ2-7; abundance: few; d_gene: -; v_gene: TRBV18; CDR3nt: TGTGCCAGCTCACCACCTCTAGCGCCTACCTACGAGCAGTACTTC; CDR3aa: CASSPPLAPTYEQYF
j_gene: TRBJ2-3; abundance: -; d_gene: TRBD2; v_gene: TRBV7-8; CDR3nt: TGTGCCAGCAGCTTTGGACTAGCAACAGATACGCAGTATTTT; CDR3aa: CASSFGLATDTQYF
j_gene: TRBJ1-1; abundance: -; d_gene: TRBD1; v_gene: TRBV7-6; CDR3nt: TGTGCCAGCAGCTTTGGGACAGGGAACACTGAAGCTTTCTTT; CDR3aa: CASSFGTGNTEAFF
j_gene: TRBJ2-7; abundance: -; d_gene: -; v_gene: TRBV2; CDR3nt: TGTGCCAGCGTGGCAGGGCGAGGCGAGCAGTACTTC; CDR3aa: CASVAGRGEQYF
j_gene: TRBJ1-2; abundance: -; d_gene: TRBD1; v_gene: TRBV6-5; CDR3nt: TGTGCCAGCAGCAAGACAGGGAGTCGGGGCGGCTACACCTTC; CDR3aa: CASSKTGSRGGYTF
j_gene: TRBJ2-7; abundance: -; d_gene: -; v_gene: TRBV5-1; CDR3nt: TGCGCCAGCAGCTTGGGTCGGCAGGCTGTGGAGCAGTACTTC; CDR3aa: CASSLGRQAVEQYF
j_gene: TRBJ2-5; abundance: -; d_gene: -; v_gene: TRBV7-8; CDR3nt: TGTGCCAGCAGCTTTAAAGAGACCCAGTACTTC; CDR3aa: CASSFKETQYF
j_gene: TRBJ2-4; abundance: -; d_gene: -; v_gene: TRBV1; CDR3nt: TGCACCAGCAGCCAAGATCGGGGGGGCTTTGCCAAAAACATTCAGTACTTC; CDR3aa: CTSSQDRGGFAKNIQYF
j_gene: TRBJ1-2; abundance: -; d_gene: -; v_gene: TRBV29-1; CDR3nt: TGCAGCGTTGGCGGGGATCTTTATGGCTACACCTTC; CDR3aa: CSVGGDLYGYTF
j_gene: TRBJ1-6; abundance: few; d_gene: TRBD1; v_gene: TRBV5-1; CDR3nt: TGCGCCAGCAGCGCCGGGACAGGGAATTCACCCCTCCACTTT; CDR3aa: CASSAGTGNSPLHF
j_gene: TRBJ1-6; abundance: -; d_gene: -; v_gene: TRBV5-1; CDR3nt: TGCGCCAGCAGCTTCCCGGACAGCGCACCCCTCCACTTT; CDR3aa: CASSFPDSAPLHF
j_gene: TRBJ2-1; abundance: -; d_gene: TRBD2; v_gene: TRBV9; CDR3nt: TGTGCCAGCAGCGTTCTAAGCGGGGGAACCTACAATGAGCAGTTCTTC; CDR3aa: CASSVLSGGTYNEQFF
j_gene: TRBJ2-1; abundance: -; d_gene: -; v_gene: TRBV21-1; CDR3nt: TGTGCCAGCGGCCGGGAGCGGGAGGGCAAGGAGCAGTTCTTC; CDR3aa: CASGREREGKEQFF
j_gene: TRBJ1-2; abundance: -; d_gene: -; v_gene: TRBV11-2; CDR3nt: TGTGCCAGCAGTGGTGGGCACTATGGCTACACCTTC; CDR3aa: CASSGGHYGYTF
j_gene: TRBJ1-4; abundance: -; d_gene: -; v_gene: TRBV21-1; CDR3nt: -; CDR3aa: CASSKWGEGATNEKLFF
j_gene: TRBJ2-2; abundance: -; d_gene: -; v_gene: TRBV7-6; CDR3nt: TGTGCCAGCAGCTTATTCCAGGGGGGAACCGGGGAGCTGTTTTTT; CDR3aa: CASSLFQGGTGELFF
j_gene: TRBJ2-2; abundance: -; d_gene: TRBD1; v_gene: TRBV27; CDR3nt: TGTGCCAGCAGTCACGACAGGGGAGTGAACACCGGGGAGCTGTTTTTT; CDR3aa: CASSHDRGVNTGELFF
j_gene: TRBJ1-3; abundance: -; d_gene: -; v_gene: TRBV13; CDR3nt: TGTGCCAGCAGTCAAAGGCGGGGTTCGGACTTGGGAGGAAACACCATATATTTT; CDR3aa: CASSQRRGSDLGGNTIYF
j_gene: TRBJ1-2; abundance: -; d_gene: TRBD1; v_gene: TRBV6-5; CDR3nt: TGTGCCAGCAAAAAAGCCGGGACAGAAAACTATGGCTACACCTTC; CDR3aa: CASKKAGTENYGYTF
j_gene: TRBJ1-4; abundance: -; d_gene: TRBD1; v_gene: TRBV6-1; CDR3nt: TGTGCCAGCAGTGAAGCGAGCAGGGGGATTGAAAAACTGTTTTTT; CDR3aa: CASSEASRGIEKLFF
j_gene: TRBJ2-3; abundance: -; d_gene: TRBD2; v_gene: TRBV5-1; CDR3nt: TGCGCCAGCAGCTTGGCCCTCCTGGCGGGGGGCCACACAGATACGCAGTATTTT; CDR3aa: CASSLALLAGGHTDTQYF
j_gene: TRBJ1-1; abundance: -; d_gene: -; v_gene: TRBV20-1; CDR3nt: TGCAGTGCTCCCCTTGACACTGAAGCTTTCTTT; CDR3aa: CSAPLDTEAFF
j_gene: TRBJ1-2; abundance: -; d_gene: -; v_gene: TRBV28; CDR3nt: -; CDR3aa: CASSTSVYGYTF
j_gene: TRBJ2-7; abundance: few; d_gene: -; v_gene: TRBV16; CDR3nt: TGTGCCAGCAGCCAAGGACGAACGACGGGGTACGAGCAGTACTTC; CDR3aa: CASSQGRTTGYEQYF
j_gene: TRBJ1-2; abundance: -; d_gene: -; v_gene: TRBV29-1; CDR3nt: TGCAGCGTTGATCGGGAGAGGGGTGGCTACACCTTC; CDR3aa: CSVDRERGGYTF